Presented here are 23 T cell receptor beta chains from one specimen sequenced in a study of Ad26.COV2.S vaccination and SARS-CoV-2 variants. Produced via immunoSEQ multiplex PCR; TCRdb's table is partial and in-frame only. The sample yields roughly 180,000 clones, around 85% seen once. Sequenced material: peripheral blood, taken after recovery from COVID-19. These receptors were collected from a human donor who had recovered from COVID-19.

This rearrangement joins TRBV5-6 to TRBJ1-1; 7 bases match TRBD1. Per the germline V gene, CDR1 is SGHDT and CDR2 is YYEEEE. CDR3 size: 13 residues. With V trimmed by 3 bases and J by 4 bases, 3 bases remained unmatched. CDR3 residues: CASSSGTATEAFF. Here the CDR3 DNA reads TGTGCCAGCAGCTCCGGGACAGCCACTGAAGCTTTCTTT.

The V gene is TRBV19, the J gene TRBJ1-1; TRBD1 agrees at 8 bases. The CDR3 has 14 residues. In germline, CDR1 is LNHDA, CDR2 SQIVND (reference sequence). J was trimmed by 1 base and V by 6 bases; bases with no gene match: 4. This CDR3 reads CASRTGDPNTEAFF. CDR3 DNA: TGTGCCAGTAGGACAGGGGACCCGAACACTGAAGCTTTCTTT. Based on the CDR3 plus reference TRBV19 and TRBJ1-1, the full variable domain is DGGITQSPKYLFRKEGQNVTLSCEQNLNHDAMYWYRQDPGQGLRLIYYSQIVNDFQKGDIAEGYSVSREKKESFPLTVTSAQKNPTAFYLCASRTGDPNTEAFFGQGTRLTVV.

This clone has only one observation. The CDR3 reads CAIRTSITGADTQYF. Written as DNA, the CDR3 is TGTGCCATCCGGACTAGTATTACAGGGGCAGATACGCAGTATTTT. The chain combines TRBV10-3 with TRBJ2-3, with D tentatively TRBD1 or TRBD2 (7 bases each). Germline V CDR1 and CDR2: ENHRY, SYGVKD. The V and J ends lost 8 bases and 4 bases respectively, with 19 bases between them. CDR3 size: 15 residues.

This sequence joins TRBV3-1 (or the pseudogene TRBV3-2) and TRBJ2-2; weak D call: TRBD2 (6 bases). Germline values: CDR1 LGHDT, CDR2 YNNKEL (reference sequence). Between the trimmed V and J ends, which lost 4 bases and 7 bases, there was a span of 10 bases. CDR3 length: 13 amino acids. The CDR3 is CASSPGTYGELFF. CDR3 coding DNA: TGTGCCAGCAGCCCCGGGACTTACGGGGAGCTGTTTTTT.

The chain recombines TRBV11-2 with TRBJ2-5, with D possibly being TRBD1 (6 bases). Trimming stripped 5 bases from V and 4 bases from J, with 20 bases between. The CDR3 consists of 16 residues. CDR1 and CDR2 (germline): SGHAT, FQNNGV. The CDR3 DNA reads TGTGCCAGCAGCAAGGGGGAGCAGTTTAGAAGAGAGACCCAGTACTTC. This sequence encodes CASSKGEQFRRETQYF.

CDR3: CASSLTSRGATEQYF. For the CDR3, the DNA is TGTGCCAGCAGCCTCACCTCCAGAGGGGCCACCGAGCAGTACTTC. The rearrangement links TRBV7-2 to TRBJ2-7; D might be TRBD1 or TRBD2, each matching 5 bases. The germline V and J ends were trimmed by 5 bases and 6 bases, with 20 bases remaining between them. The CDR3 loop spans 15 amino acids. Per germline, CDR1 SGHTA and CDR2 FQGNSA. The full variable domain, with the rest looked up from reference TRBV7-2 and TRBJ2-7, is GAGVSQSPSNKVTEKGKDVELRCDPISGHTALYWYRQSLGQGLEFLIYFQGNSAPDKSGLPSDRFSAERTGGSVSTLTIQRTQQEDSAVYLCASSLTSRGATEQYFGPGTRLTVT.

This clone appeared a single time. The chain uses TRBV3-1 (or the pseudogene TRBV3-2) and TRBJ2-7; 10 bases fit TRBD1. Looked up from germline, CDR1 is LGHDT and CDR2 is YNNKEL (reference sequence). The CDR3 totals 16 residues. Trimming at V came to 0 bases and at J to 6 bases, leaving 8 bases not matched to a gene. The CDR3 spells CASSQELTGGLVEQYF. The CDR3 DNA is TGTGCCAGCAGCCAAGAATTGACAGGGGGCTTGGTCGAGCAGTACTTC.

This chain links TRBV7-3 with TRBJ2-3; D remains unclear. Trimming removed 5 bases at V and 1 base at J, with 13 bases between. Germline CDR1 and CDR2: SGHTA and FQGTGA. This CDR3 is built from 15 residues. CDR3 nucleotides: TGTGCCAGCAGCCCAAGGGCGGAACGCACAGATACGCAGTATTTT. Its translation: CASSPRAERTDTQYF.

This chain links TRBV5-4 with TRBJ1-6, with 8 bases matching TRBD1. The CDR3 covers 15 residues. Per the germline V gene, CDR1 is SGHNT and CDR2 is YYREEE (reference sequence). The ends lost 3 bases at V and 7 bases at J; junction bases unmatched: 6. CDR3 sequence reads: CASSSRDRRNSPLHF. CDR3 bases: TGTGCCAGCAGCTCCCGGGACAGGAGAAATTCACCCCTCCACTTT.

This clone was found once. The chain employs TRBV4-2 and TRBJ2-7, with D maybe TRBD1 (6 bases). Germline V CDR1 and CDR2: LGHNA, YNFKEQ. CDR3 size: 17 residues. Between the trimmed V and J ends, which lost 1 base and 4 bases, there was a span of 20 bases. This chain's CDR3 is CASSQAAGGTRGYEQYF. The CDR3 DNA reads as TGTGCCAGCAGCCAAGCGGCTGGGGGCACTCGGGGTTACGAGCAGTACTTC.

This rearrangement joins TRBV6-5 to TRBJ2-5, with D perhaps TRBD1 (5 bases). From germline, CDR1 is MNHEY and CDR2 SVGAGI. CDR3 length equals 13 residues. V gave up 7 bases and J gave up 5 bases, with 14 bases separating them. CDR3 sequence: CASTHLGPETQYF. In DNA form, the CDR3 reads TGTGCCAGCACCCATTTGGGGCCCGAGACCCAGTACTTC.

V usage is TRBV12-5 and J usage is TRBJ2-5; 9 positions agree with TRBD2. The germline gives CDR1 LGHNT, CDR2 FRNRAP. The J segment lost 2 bases and the V segment lost 6 bases, leaving 1 base of the junction unmatched. The CDR3 loop spans 13 amino acids. CDR3 sequence (DNA): TGTGCTAGTGGGACTAGCGGACAAGAGACCCAGTACTTC. Protein sequence: CASGTSGQETQYF.

This clone showed up just once. The chain couples TRBV28 to TRBJ2-7, with 9 bases fitting TRBD2. Germline CDR1 and CDR2: MDHEN and SYDVKM. J lost 3 bases, V lost 8 bases, and 5 bases had no gene match. The CDR3 is made up of 13 amino acids. Written as DNA, the CDR3 is TGTGCCAGCTATAGCGGGGGTGACTACGAGCAGTACTTC. Translating gives CASYSGGDYEQYF.

V usage is TRBV7-3 and J usage is TRBJ2-2, with D tentatively TRBD2 (6 bases). The CDR3 totals 15 residues. Germline V lookup: CDR1 SGHTA, CDR2 FQGTGA. Trimming took 4 bases from V and 8 from J, leaving 17 bases between them. CDR3 protein: CASSSMDLGRGELFF. CDR3 sequence (DNA): TGTGCCAGCAGCTCCATGGATTTGGGGAGGGGGGAGCTGTTTTTT.

V gene TRBV5-4 combines with J gene TRBJ2-1; weak D call: TRBD1 (5 bases). This CDR3 contains 12 residues. Germline CDR1 SGHNT, CDR2 YYREEE (reference sequence). CDR3 amino acids: CAWQGSYNEQFF. The CDR3 DNA sequence: TGTGCGTGGCAGGGCTCCTACAATGAGCAGTTCTTC.

The gene calls are TRBV18 and TRBJ2-6; D not resolved. The V end lost 0 bases, the J end lost 2 bases, and 2 bases lay between the germline ends. Germline V CDR1 and CDR2: KGHSH, LQKENI. There are 14 residues in the CDR3. The CDR3 DNA follows: TGTGCCAGCTCACCACCGGCTGGGGCCAACGTCCTGACTTTC. Protein: CASSPPAGANVLTF.

V gene TRBV9 combines with J gene TRBJ2-1; D unclear. The CDR3 covers 16 residues. Trimming pared 2 bases from V and 0 bases from J, leaving 12 bases between. Germline V gives CDR1 SGDLS, CDR2 YYNGEE. As DNA, the CDR3 is TGTGCCAGCAGCGTTTTGTACATGAGCTCCTACAATGAGCAGTTCTTC. Amino acid sequence: CASSVLYMSSYNEQFF.

The chain is built from TRBV5-4 and TRBJ1-2; TRBD1 matches at 8 bases. The CDR3 runs 13 residues. Germline values: CDR1 SGHNT, CDR2 YYREEE (reference sequence). Trimming removed 4 bases from V and 4 bases from J; junction bases left unmatched: 3. This CDR3 reads CASSLDRVYGYTF. The CDR3 DNA reads as TGTGCCAGCAGCCTGGACAGGGTCTATGGCTACACCTTC.

This clone was counted many times. This chain connects TRBV9 to TRBJ2-3; 11 bases align to TRBD2. The germline gives CDR1 SGDLS, CDR2 YYNGEE. J lost 4 bases, V lost 6 bases, and 4 bases had no gene match. The CDR3 totals 14 residues. CDR3 residues: CASNSGGEADTQYF. The CDR3 DNA is TGTGCCAGCAATAGCGGGGGGGAAGCAGATACGCAGTATTTT.

This clone was seen only once. The gene calls are TRBV29-1 and TRBJ2-2, with a weak D call TRBD1 (6 bases). CDR1 and CDR2 (germline): SQVTM, ANQGSEA. Trimming stripped 7 bases from V and 3 bases from J, with 15 bases between. This CDR3 region has 14 residues. CDR3 nucleotides: TGCAGCGCAAACAGGGTGGCTGACACCGGGGAGCTGTTTTTT. Amino acids: CSANRVADTGELFF.

The chain has TRBV18 and TRBJ2-3; D may match TRBD1 or TRBD2 (6 bases each). The CDR3 covers 14 residues. Trimming removed 3 bases from V and 4 bases from J, with 11 bases in between. The germline CDR1 and CDR2 sequences are KGHSH and LQKENI. CDR3 sequence: CASSPGGQADTQYF. CDR3 DNA: TGTGCCAGCTCACCCGGGGGCCAGGCAGATACGCAGTATTTT.

The chain is built from TRBV27 and TRBJ2-7, with a possible D match to TRBD1 (6 bases). The CDR3 extends over 14 amino acids. Germline V gene sequence: CDR1 MNHEY, CDR2 SMNVEV (reference sequence). Trimming removed 3 bases at V and 1 base at J, with 10 bases between. The CDR3 bases are TGTGCCAGCAGTTTCAGGGGAATATCCTACGAGCAGTACTTC. Residues: CASSFRGISYEQYF.

V is TRBV7-9 and J is TRBJ1-2; 11 nucleotides align to TRBD1. From germline, CDR1 is SEHNR and CDR2 FQNEAQ (reference sequence). The J segment lost 11 bases and the V segment lost 5 bases, leaving 13 bases of the junction unmatched. The CDR3 spans 15 residues. Here the CDR3 DNA reads TGTGCCAGCAGCCGGACCGGGACAGGGGGGAAAGGGTACACCTTC. This gives the protein CASSRTGTGGKGYTF.